This T cell receptor beta chain was observed in a study of blood T cell repertoires in COVID-19. The CDR3 has 14 residues. Per germline, CDR1 WNHNN and CDR2 SYGVQD (reference sequence). With 5 bases removed from V and 4 bases from J, the gap between germline ends came to 13 bases. In the original workflow: Nucleated cell number was recorded as an estimate derived from reference gene primer amplification. Method: immunoSEQ multiplex PCR; TCRdb's copy keeps in-frame clones and lacks some. That table is the source of V, J and clone size, and D and trimming were worked out from the DNA. Of under 450,000 clones listed, about 91% are singletons.

This receptor was obtained from a woman between 45 and 60 years old with COVID-19, enrolled during active disease. V and J are TRBV10-1 and TRBJ2-3, with D perhaps TRBD1 (6 bases). Sequencing input: peripheral blood. DNA of the CDR3: TGCGCCAGCAGTATCGCAGGGGACCCAGATACGCAGTATTTT. Translating gives CASSIAGDPDTQYF.